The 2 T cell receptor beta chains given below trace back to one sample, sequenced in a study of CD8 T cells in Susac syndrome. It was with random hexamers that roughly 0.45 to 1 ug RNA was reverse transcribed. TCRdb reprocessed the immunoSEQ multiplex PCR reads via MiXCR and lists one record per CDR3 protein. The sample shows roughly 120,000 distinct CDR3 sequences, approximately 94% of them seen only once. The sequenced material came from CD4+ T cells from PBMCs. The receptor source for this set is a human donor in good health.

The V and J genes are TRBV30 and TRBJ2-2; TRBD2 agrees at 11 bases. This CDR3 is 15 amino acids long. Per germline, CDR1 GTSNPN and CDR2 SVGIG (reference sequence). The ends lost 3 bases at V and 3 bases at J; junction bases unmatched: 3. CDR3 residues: CAWRGTSGHTGELFF. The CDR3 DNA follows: TGTGCCTGGAGGGGGACTAGCGGTCACACCGGGGAGCTGTTTTTT.

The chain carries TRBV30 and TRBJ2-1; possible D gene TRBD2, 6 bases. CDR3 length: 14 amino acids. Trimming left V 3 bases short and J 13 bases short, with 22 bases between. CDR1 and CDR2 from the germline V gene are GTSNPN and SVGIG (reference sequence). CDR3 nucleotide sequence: TGTGCCTGGAGATCCAGGAGGGAGTCTGGATTCCAGTTCTTC. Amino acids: CAWRSRRESGFQFF. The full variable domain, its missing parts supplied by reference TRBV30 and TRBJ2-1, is SQTIHQWPATLVQPVGSPLSLECTVEGTSNPNLYWYRQAAGRGLQLLFYSVGIGQISSEVPQNLSASRPQDRQFILSSKKLLLSDSGFYLCAWRSRRESGFQFFGPGTRLTVL.